This TCR beta chain was documented in a study of T-cell memory formation after mild COVID-19. The wider study: Across donors, TCR clusters were largely donor specific.

TCRdb re-called the 5' RACE reads with MiXCR, one entry per CDR3 protein. The sample contains more than 250,000 distinct CDR3 sequences, approximately 18% of which appear only once. General study results and limits: CD4/CD8 balance held among clones contracting day 15 to 85, and later expanders leaned CD4+. The finding that pre-infection memory included some responding clones suggested that cross-reactive memory joined.

The CDR3 loop spans 12 amino acids. Germline V gene sequence: CDR1 SGHTA, CDR2 FQGNSA. Deletions cut 5 bases from V and 4 bases from J, with 8 bases between. This clonotype was counted between two and nine times. Its antigen is still unknown. This sequence was found in a man aged 18-30 years who had mild COVID-19 (a few samples of this study predate the infection). Cell type and time point are not known. The J gene is TRBJ1-2, the V gene TRBV7-2; unclear D gene. Sequencing used PBMCs or a T cell subset sorted from them (not recorded which). This CDR3 reads CASSPAGYGYTF. CDR3 coding DNA: TGTGCCAGCAGCCCGGCAGGCTATGGCTACACCTTC. Full variable domain (remainder filled in from reference TRBV7-2 and TRBJ1-2): GAGVSQSPSNKVTEKGKDVELRCDPISGHTALYWYRQSLGQGLEFLIYFQGNSAPDKSGLPSDRFSAERTGGSVSTLTIQRTQQEDSAVYLCASSPAGYGYTFGSGTRLTVV.